The clone carrying this T cell receptor beta chain was recorded once. The protocol was immunoSEQ multiplex PCR, while the TCRdb copy is restricted to in-frame clones and leaves out a portion. The profile shows some 9,700 clones, roughly three quarters of them singletons. This entry comes from a study of neoadjuvant nivolumab and ipilimumab in lung cancer. Study-level background: The combination arm added day-1 ipilimumab 1 mg/kg to nivolumab 3 mg/kg on days 1, 15, 29.

The CDR3 is 16 residues long. V gave up 0 bases and J gave up 4 bases; unmatched junction bases: 6. The germline V gene encodes CDR1 LGHNA and CDR2 YNFKEQ. J is TRBJ1-2 and V is TRBV4-2; 9 nucleotides agree with TRBD1. Source: tumor tissue, taken after neoadjuvant nivolumab, alone or with ipilimumab, at or shortly before surgery. This TCR was sampled from an adult with non-small cell lung cancer. Some clones in this sample may be carry-over from other donors' samples. For the CDR3, the DNA is TGTGCCAGCAGCCAAGATGGGACAGGGCCCTTCTATGGCTACACCTTC. This sequence encodes CASSQDGTGPFYGYTF.